These T cell receptor beta chains were read from a single sample in a study of Graves' ophthalmopathy and Graves' hyperthyroidism. A single record per CDR3 protein comes from TCRdb applying MiXCR to the multiplex PCR reads. This table has around 1.1 million distinct CDR3 sequences, about two fifths appearing once. The sample taken for sequencing was peripheral blood or thyroid tissue (not recorded which). Receptors were obtained from an adult man with Graves' hyperthyroidism. Each CDR3 is given with its conserved first and last residue. D genes are given only for firm matches. The size of a clone is reported for some rows only, either as once, few or many, or as a class for expanded clones.

D gene,V gene,J gene,clone size,CDR3 DNA,CDR3 protein
NA,TRBV19,TRBJ1-6,many,TGTGCCAGCCGACAGTCCCTTAATTCACCCCTCCACTTT,CASRQSLNSPLHF
NA,TRBV2,TRBJ1-4,NA,TGTGGCAGCAGCGATACAGGGTCTACTAATGAAAAACTGTTTTTT,CGSSDTGSTNEKLFF
NA,TRBV19,TRBJ1-5,many,TGTGCCAGTAGGGTTTTACAGGGAGTCCATCAGCCCCAGCATTTT,CASRVLQGVHQPQHF
TRBD1,TRBV25-1,TRBJ2-3,NA,TGTGCCAGCAGTGGCCCTCTTACAGGGGCAGATACGCAGTATTTT,CASSGPLTGADTQYF
TRBD2,TRBV29-1,TRBJ2-2,NA,TGCAGCGTTGGGGAGGGTACGACCACCGGGGAGCTGTTTTTT,CSVGEGTTTGELFF
TRBD2,TRBV20-1,TRBJ2-7,NA,TGCAGTGTTGGTAGCGGGGGGGAAACCTACGAGCAGTACTTC,CSVGSGGETYEQYF
NA,TRBV29-1,TRBJ1-1,NA,TGCAGCTTGTTAGGGGTCTCCACTGAAGCTTTCTTT,CSLLGVSTEAFF
NA,TRBV29-1,TRBJ2-7,NA,TGCAGCGTTGCCGACGGACAGTACTTC,CSVADGQYF
NA,TRBV4-3,TRBJ2-7,NA,TGCGCCAGCAGCCCTCTGGTCGGTAGCTCCTACGAGCAGTACTTC,CASSPLVGSSYEQYF
NA,TRBV24-1,TRBJ1-4,many,TGTGCCACCAGTGATCCCTCGTCTCTAGGTGAAAAACTGTTTTTT,CATSDPSSLGEKLFF
NA,TRBV9,TRBJ1-3,few,TGTGCCAGCAGCGTAGCGGGGAGCTCTGGAAACACCATATATTTT,CASSVAGSSGNTIYF
TRBD1,TRBV6-6,TRBJ1-1,NA,TGTGCCAGCAGTAAAGGGGGCAGGGAAGCTTTCTTT,CASSKGGREAFF